This T cell receptor beta chain was found in a study of T cell responses to AZD1222 COVID-19 vaccine. Profiled with immunoSEQ multiplex PCR; TCRdb holds only in-frame clones, not every one. The repertoire includes more than 75,000 clones, roughly nine tenths of them detected once, and 7.5% sits in the top ten. Per the germline V gene, CDR1 is MNHEY and CDR2 is SVGAGI. Trimming shortened V by 0 bases and J by 2 bases, and 8 bases separated the two germline ends. CDR3 length: 15 amino acids. The V and J genes are TRBV6-5 and TRBJ1-5; D is unresolved. This clonotype originated in an adult in good health. Sample: peripheral blood, taken on day 0 of AZD1222 vaccination. CDR3 DNA: TGTGCCAGCAGTTACTCGAGGTGGGGCAATCAGCCCCAGCATTTT. It encodes CASSYSRWGNQPQHF.